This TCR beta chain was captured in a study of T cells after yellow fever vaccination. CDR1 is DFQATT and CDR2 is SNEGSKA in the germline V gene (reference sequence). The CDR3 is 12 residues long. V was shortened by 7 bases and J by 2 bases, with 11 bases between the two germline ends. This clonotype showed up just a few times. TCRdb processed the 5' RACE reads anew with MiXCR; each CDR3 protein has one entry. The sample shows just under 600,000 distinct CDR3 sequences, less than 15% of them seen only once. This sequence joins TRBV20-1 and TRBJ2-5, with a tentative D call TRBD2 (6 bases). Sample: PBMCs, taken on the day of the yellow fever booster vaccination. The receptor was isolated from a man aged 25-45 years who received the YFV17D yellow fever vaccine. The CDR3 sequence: CSVSGVQETQYF. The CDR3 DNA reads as TGCAGTGTTAGCGGAGTACAAGAGACCCAGTACTTC.